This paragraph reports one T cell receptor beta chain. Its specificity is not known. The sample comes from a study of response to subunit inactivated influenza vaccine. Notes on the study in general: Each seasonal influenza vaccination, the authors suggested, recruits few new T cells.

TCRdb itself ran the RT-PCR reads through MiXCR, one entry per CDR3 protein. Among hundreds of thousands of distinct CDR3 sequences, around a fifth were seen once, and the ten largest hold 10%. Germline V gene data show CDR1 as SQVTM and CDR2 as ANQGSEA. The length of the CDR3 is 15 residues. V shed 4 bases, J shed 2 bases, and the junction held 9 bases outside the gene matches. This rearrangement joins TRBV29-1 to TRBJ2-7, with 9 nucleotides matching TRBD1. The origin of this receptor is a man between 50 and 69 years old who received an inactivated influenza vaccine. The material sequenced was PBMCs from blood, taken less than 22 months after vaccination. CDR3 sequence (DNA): TGCAGCGTTGTAGTAATGGGACAGGGAGCCTACGAGCAGTACTTC. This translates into CSVVVMGQGAYEQYF.